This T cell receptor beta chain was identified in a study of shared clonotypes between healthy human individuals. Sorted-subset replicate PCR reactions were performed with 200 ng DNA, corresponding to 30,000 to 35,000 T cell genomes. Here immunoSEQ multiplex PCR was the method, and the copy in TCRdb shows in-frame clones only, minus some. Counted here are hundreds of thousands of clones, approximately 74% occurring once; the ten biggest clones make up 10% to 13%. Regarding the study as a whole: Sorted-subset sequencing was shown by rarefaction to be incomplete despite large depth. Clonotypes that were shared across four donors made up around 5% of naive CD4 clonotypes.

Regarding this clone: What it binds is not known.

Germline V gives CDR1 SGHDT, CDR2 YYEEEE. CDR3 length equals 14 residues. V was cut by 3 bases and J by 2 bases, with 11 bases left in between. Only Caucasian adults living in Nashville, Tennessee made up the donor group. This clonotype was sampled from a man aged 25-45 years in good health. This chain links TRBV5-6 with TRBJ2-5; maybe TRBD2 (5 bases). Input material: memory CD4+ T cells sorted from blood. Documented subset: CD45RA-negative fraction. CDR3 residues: CASSSIGGQETQYF. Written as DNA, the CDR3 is TGTGCCAGCAGCTCCATAGGCGGGCAAGAGACCCAGTACTTC.